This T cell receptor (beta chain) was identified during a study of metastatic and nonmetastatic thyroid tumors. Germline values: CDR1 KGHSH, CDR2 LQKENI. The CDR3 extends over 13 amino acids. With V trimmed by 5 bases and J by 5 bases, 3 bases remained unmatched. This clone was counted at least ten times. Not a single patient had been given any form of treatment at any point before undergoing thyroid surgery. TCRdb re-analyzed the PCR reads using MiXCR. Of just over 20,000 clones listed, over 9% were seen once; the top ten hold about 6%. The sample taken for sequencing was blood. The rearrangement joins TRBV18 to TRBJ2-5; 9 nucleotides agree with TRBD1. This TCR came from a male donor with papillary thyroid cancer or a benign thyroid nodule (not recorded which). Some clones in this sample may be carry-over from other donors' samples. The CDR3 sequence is CASSRTGVETQYF. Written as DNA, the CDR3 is TGTGCCAGCTCAAGGACAGGGGTTGAGACCCAGTACTTC.